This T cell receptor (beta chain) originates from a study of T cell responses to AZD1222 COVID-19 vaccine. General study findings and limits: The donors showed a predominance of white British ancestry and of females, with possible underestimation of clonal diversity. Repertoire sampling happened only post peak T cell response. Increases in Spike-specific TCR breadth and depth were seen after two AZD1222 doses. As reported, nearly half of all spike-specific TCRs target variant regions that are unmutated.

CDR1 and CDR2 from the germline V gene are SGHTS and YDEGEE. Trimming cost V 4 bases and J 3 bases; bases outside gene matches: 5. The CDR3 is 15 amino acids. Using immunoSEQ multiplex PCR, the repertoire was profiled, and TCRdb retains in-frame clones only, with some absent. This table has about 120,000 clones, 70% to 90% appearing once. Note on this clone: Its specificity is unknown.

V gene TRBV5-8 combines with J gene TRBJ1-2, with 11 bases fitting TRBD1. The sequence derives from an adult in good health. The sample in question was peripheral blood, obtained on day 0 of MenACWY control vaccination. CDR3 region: CASSPGQGVDYGYTF. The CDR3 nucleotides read TGTGCCAGCAGCCCGGGACAGGGGGTAGACTATGGCTACACCTTC.